These 29 T cell receptor beta chains share one sample of origin, sequenced in a study of cytomegalovirus exposure and HLA in healthy donors. The PCR employed 60 Vbeta primers together with 13 Jbeta primers. TCRdb's table, derived via immunoSEQ multiplex PCR, lists solely in-frame clones and lacks some. The sample yields over 100,000 clones, around 80% seen once. Specimen: PBMCs. The receptor set was obtained from a young man in good health and CMV-seronegative.

This rearrangement joins TRBV6-9 to TRBJ2-6; 7 nucleotides line up with TRBD1. Germline V lookup: CDR1 MNHGY, CDR2 SVAAGI. The V and J ends lost 6 bases and 0 bases, in that order; junction bases with no gene match: 5. The CDR3 totals 16 residues. The DNA for the CDR3 is TGTGCCAGCAGCAGGGACAGAAGCTCTGGGGCCAACGTCCTGACTTTC. Translation gives CASSRDRSSGANVLTF.

The chain joins TRBV7-7 to TRBJ2-2; TRBD2 aligns across 10 bases. Germline V CDR1 and CDR2: SSHAT, FNYEAQ (reference sequence). V was pared by 5 bases and J by 7 bases, with 7 bases of the junction left unmatched. CDR3 length equals 15 residues. CDR3 residues: CASSPSGGADGELFF. The CDR3 bases are TGTGCCAGCAGCCCGAGCGGGGGGGCCGACGGGGAGCTGTTTTTT.

The V gene is TRBV21-1, the J gene TRBJ2-1; the listed D gene, TRBD2, was not tested against the DNA. TRBV21-1 is shown as a pseudogene. CDR3 length equals 17 residues. The CDR3 nucleotides read TGTGCCAGGGCGGGACTACCTCATCGGGGGTCCTACAATGAGCAGTTCTTC. It is translated as CARAGLPHRGSYNEQFF.

The V call is TRBV28, the J call TRBJ2-1; 8 positions match TRBD2. The CDR3 loop spans 14 amino acids. Germline V gene sequence: CDR1 MDHEN, CDR2 SYDVKM. J lost 8 bases, V lost 8 bases, and 11 bases had no gene match. For the CDR3, the DNA is TGTGCCAGCGTCCGAGCGGGGGCGGAGTATGAGCAGTTCTTC. This codes for CASVRAGAEYEQFF.

This clone was detected a few times. The gene calls are TRBV5-5 and TRBJ2-3, with TRBD2 matching 9 bases. The germline V gene encodes CDR1 SGHKS and CDR2 YYEKEE (reference sequence). Trimming at V came to 0 bases and at J to 0 bases, leaving 2 bases not matched to a gene. This CDR3 has 16 amino acids. The CDR3 DNA follows: TGTGCCAGCAGCTTGGTTAGCGGGGGAAGCACAGATACGCAGTATTTT. It encodes CASSLVSGGSTDTQYF.

The chain couples TRBV27 to TRBJ1-3; perhaps TRBD1 as D (6 bases). The CDR3 consists of 14 residues. Germline V gives CDR1 MNHEY, CDR2 SMNVEV (reference sequence). Between the trimmed V and J ends, which lost 4 bases and 9 bases, there was a span of 16 bases. The CDR3 reads CASSSDRRSGTIYF. For the CDR3, the DNA is TGTGCCAGCAGTTCCGACAGGCGAAGCGGCACCATATATTTT.

This sequence joins TRBV5-1 and TRBJ2-5; 15 bases agree with TRBD2. Per the germline V gene, CDR1 is SGHRS and CDR2 is YFSETQ. CDR3 size: 18 residues. The trim removed 0 bases at V and 0 bases at J, leaving 3 bases unmatched. The DNA of the CDR3 is TGCGCCAGCAGCTTGGTGGGGACTAGCGGGGGGTACCAAGAGACCCAGTACTTC. This sequence encodes CASSLVGTSGGYQETQYF.

The gene calls are TRBV4-2 and TRBJ2-2, with D perhaps matching TRBD1 (5 bases). Germline values: CDR1 LGHNA, CDR2 YNFKEQ. The CDR3 contains 18 residues. Trimming removed 0 bases at V and 0 bases at J, with 14 bases between. CDR3 DNA sequence: TGTGCCAGCAGCCAAGATAACTTTGGACAACCGAACACCGGGGAGCTGTTTTTT. Translated, it gives CASSQDNFGQPNTGELFF.

There are a few counts of this clone. The chain couples TRBV4-3 to TRBJ1-4, with TRBD1 as a possible D gene (5 bases). CDR1 LGHNA and CDR2 YSLEER come from the germline V gene. V shed 0 bases and J shed 0 bases, with 20 bases lying between them. There are 20 residues in the CDR3. In DNA, the CDR3 is TGCGCCAGCAGCCAAGATCTCGCGGGGACGTCCATTGCAACTAATGAAAAACTGTTTTTT. Protein product: CASSQDLAGTSIATNEKLFF.

This chain links TRBV4-3 with TRBJ1-5; perhaps TRBD1 as D (5 bases). V lost 0 bases, J lost 7 bases, and 16 bases lay in between. CDR3 size: 16 residues. The germline gives CDR1 LGHNA, CDR2 YSLEER. CDR3 in amino acids: CASSQDGAVGRQPQHF. For the CDR3, the DNA is TGCGCCAGCAGCCAAGATGGGGCGGTGGGGCGACAGCCCCAGCATTTT.

The chain is built from TRBV2 and TRBJ2-1; possible D gene TRBD1, 5 bases. The CDR3 length is 13 residues. The germline gives CDR1 SNHLY, CDR2 FYNNEI. V lost 8 bases to trimming and J lost 6 bases, with 14 bases between them. The CDR3 DNA reads TGTGCCAGCGGGCCCGGCAGGGCCAATGAGCAGTTCTTC. Encoded protein: CASGPGRANEQFF. The variable domain in full, completed from reference TRBV2 and TRBJ2-1, reads EPEVTQTPSHQVTQMGQEVILRCVPISNHLYFYWYRQILGQKVEFLVSFYNNEISEKSEIFDDQFSVERPDGSNFTLKIRSTKLEDSAMYFCASGPGRANEQFFGPGTRLTVL.

The gene calls are TRBV7-9 and TRBJ2-7; D remains ambiguous. The germline CDR1 and CDR2 sequences are SEHNR and FQNEAQ (reference sequence). Trimming left V 4 bases short and J 4 bases short, with 5 bases between. This CDR3 has 11 amino acids. The CDR3 DNA reads as TGTGCCAGCAGCTCTAGGTACGAGCAGTACTTC. It translates to CASSSRYEQYF. Supplemented by reference TRBV7-9 and TRBJ2-7, the full variable domain reads DTGVSQNPRHKITKRGQNVTFRCDPISEHNRLYWYRQTLGQGPEFLTYFQNEAQLEKSRLLSDRFSAERPKGSFSTLEIQRTEQGDSAMYLCASSSRYEQYFGPGTRLTVT.

The V and J genes are TRBV7-9 and TRBJ2-7; no definite D call. The germline V and J ends were trimmed by 3 bases and 2 bases, with 11 bases remaining between them. Germline V gives CDR1 SEHNR, CDR2 FQNEAQ (reference sequence). This CDR3 contains 14 residues. In nucleotides, the CDR3 is TGTGCCAGCAGCTTGTTGCGGCCTGCCTACGAGCAGTACTTC. Translated, it gives CASSLLRPAYEQYF.

This chain uses TRBV19 with TRBJ1-6, with D unresolved. Germline values: CDR1 LNHDA, CDR2 SQIVND (reference sequence). This CDR3 is 14 amino acids long. V lost 0 bases to trimming and J lost 7 bases, with 7 bases between them. Written as DNA, the CDR3 is TGTGCCAGTAGTATAGAAGGGAGAAATTCACCCCTCCACTTT. Translation: CASSIEGRNSPLHF. Variable domain in full (rest from reference TRBV19 and TRBJ1-6): DGGITQSPKYLFRKEGQNVTLSCEQNLNHDAMYWYRQDPGQGLRLIYYSQIVNDFQKGDIAEGYSVSREKKESFPLTVTSAQKNPTAFYLCASSIEGRNSPLHFGNGTRLTVT.

Note on this clone: Other DNA variants within this sample encode the same CDR3. Here the CDR3 reads CASSATGTDQPQHF. CDR3 nucleotide sequence: TGTGCCAGCAGCGCAACAGGTACGGATCAGCCCCAGCATTTT. This chain links TRBV9 with TRBJ1-5, with a tentative D call TRBD1 (5 bases). V was cut by 3 bases and J by 5 bases, with 12 bases left in between. This CDR3 has 14 amino acids. Per germline, CDR1 SGDLS and CDR2 YYNGEE.

The rearrangement joins TRBV9 to TRBJ2-7; TRBD1 matches at 9 bases. This CDR3 is built from 15 residues. CDR1 and CDR2 from the germline V gene are SGDLS and YYNGEE. With V trimmed by 0 bases and J by 2 bases, 3 bases remained unmatched. DNA of the CDR3: TGTGCCAGCAGCGTAGCTGGGACAGGGACCTACGAGCAGTACTTC. Residues: CASSVAGTGTYEQYF.

V usage is TRBV6-6 and J usage is TRBJ2-3; no firm D call. CDR3 size: 13 residues. With 5 bases removed from V and 4 bases from J, the gap between germline ends came to 10 bases. Germline CDR1 MNHNY, CDR2 SVGAGI (reference sequence). The CDR3 region is CASSPSQADTQYF. The CDR3 nucleotides read TGTGCCAGCAGTCCCTCCCAGGCAGATACGCAGTATTTT.

This chain joins TRBV30 and TRBJ2-7; D may be TRBD2 (6 bases). The CDR3 totals 11 residues. The V gene lost 4 bases and the J gene lost 4 bases, with 8 bases spanning the gap. The germline V gene has CDR1 GTSNPN and CDR2 SVGIG (reference sequence). The DNA of the CDR3 is TGTGCCTGGATCGCGGGATACGAGCAGTACTTC. It encodes CAWIAGYEQYF.

The rearrangement links TRBV4-3 to TRBJ2-5, with a tentative D call TRBD2 (6 bases). Trimming took off 0 bases at V and 1 base at J, with 15 bases between the two ends. In germline, CDR1 is LGHNA, CDR2 YSLEER. There are 17 residues in the CDR3. The CDR3 DNA is TGCGCCAGCAGCCAAGAAGAGGCGCGGGGAGGCCAAGAGACCCAGTACTTC. Its protein is CASSQEEARGGQETQYF.

This chain joins TRBV30 and TRBJ1-6; possibly TRBD1 for D (5 bases). The CDR3 consists of 15 residues. Per the germline V gene, CDR1 is GTSNPN and CDR2 is SVGIG (reference sequence). Trimming took off 8 bases at V and 8 bases at J, with 22 bases between the two ends. The CDR3 is CAGRGVWGLHSPLHF. The CDR3 bases are TGTGCCGGGCGAGGTGTTTGGGGCCTACATTCACCCCTCCACTTT.

This chain connects TRBV7-9 to TRBJ1-3; D is possibly TRBD1 (5 bases). The V and J ends lost 5 bases and 0 bases respectively, with 14 bases between them. CDR3 length: 16 residues. Germline assignment: CDR1 SEHNR and CDR2 FQNEAQ (reference sequence). CDR3 DNA sequence: TGTGCCAGCAGCCCCGTCGGACATAGCTCTGGAAACACCATATATTTT. Encoded protein: CASSPVGHSSGNTIYF.

V gene TRBV15 combines with J gene TRBJ1-1; 8 positions agree with TRBD1. With V trimmed by 5 bases and J by 1 base, 6 bases remained unmatched. CDR1 and CDR2 (germline): LNHNV, YYDKDF (reference sequence). CDR3 length: 15 residues. The CDR3 is CATSRIDRGNTEAFF. Here the CDR3 DNA reads TGTGCCACCAGCCGAATTGACAGGGGGAACACTGAAGCTTTCTTT.

The chain couples TRBV6-6 to TRBJ2-5; 9 nucleotides match TRBD2. This CDR3 contains 16 residues. Looked up from germline, CDR1 is MNHNY and CDR2 is SVGAGI (reference sequence). V lost 2 bases and J lost 2; bases outside the gene matches: 6. CDR3 protein: CASSYLLAGAQETQYF. As DNA, the CDR3 is TGTGCCAGCAGTTACCTACTAGCGGGCGCGCAAGAGACCCAGTACTTC.

The V gene is TRBV10-1, the J gene TRBJ2-7; TRBD1 matches at 8 bases. The V segment lost 6 bases and the J segment 8 bases; nucleotides outside the gene matches: 6. The length of the CDR3 is 12 residues. Germline-derived CDR1 and CDR2 are WNHNN and SYGVQD (reference sequence). This CDR3 reads CASSPDRVKQYF. The CDR3 nucleotides are TGCGCCAGCAGCCCGGACAGGGTTAAGCAGTACTTC.

This clone showed up just a few times. This chain connects TRBV19 to TRBJ2-3, with D unresolved. V was shortened by 7 bases and J by 0 bases, with 17 bases between the two germline ends. This CDR3 spans 16 amino acids. Germline V CDR1 and CDR2: LNHDA, SQIVND (reference sequence). CDR3 DNA sequence: TGTGCCAGTAACCATATGGTGGGCCTGAGCACAGATACGCAGTATTTT. It is translated as CASNHMVGLSTDTQYF. Full variable domain (missing parts from reference TRBV19 and TRBJ2-3): DGGITQSPKYLFRKEGQNVTLSCEQNLNHDAMYWYRQDPGQGLRLIYYSQIVNDFQKGDIAEGYSVSREKKESFPLTVTSAQKNPTAFYLCASNHMVGLSTDTQYFGPGTRLTVL.

Regarding this clone: At one boundary the junction diverges from the germline segment, which might be a read error. V gene TRBV15 combines with J gene TRBJ1-2, with 7 bases fitting TRBD1. The CDR3 extends over 12 amino acids. Germline assignment: CDR1 LNHNV and CDR2 YYDKDF (reference sequence). Here the CDR3 reads CATSRDLDRPSF. CDR3 DNA sequence: TGTGCCACCAGCAGAGATCTGGACAGGCCCTCCTTC.

The CDR3 loop is CASRSGGTNTEAFF. CDR3 sequence (DNA): TGTGCCAGTAGGTCAGGGGGAACCAACACTGAAGCTTTCTTT. The V and J genes are TRBV19 and TRBJ1-1; TRBD1 agrees at 7 bases. CDR3 length: 14 residues. V was clipped by 6 bases and J by 2 bases; unmatched bases: 6. CDR1 is LNHDA, CDR2 SQIVND, per germline (reference sequence).

This clone was seen just once. The rearrangement links TRBV9 to TRBJ1-3, with no clear D. CDR3 size: 13 residues. Trimming cost V 2 bases and J 11 bases, with 14 bases left between them. Germline loops: CDR1 SGDLS, CDR2 YYNGEE. As DNA, the CDR3 is TGTGCCAGCAGCGTGACGACTGGGGAGGCCATATATTTT. Its translation: CASSVTTGEAIYF.

The chain links TRBV5-1 to TRBJ2-5; the match to TRBD1 covers 8 bases. The CDR3 spans 14 residues. Per germline, CDR1 SGHRS and CDR2 YFSETQ. V lost 4 bases and J lost 9; bases outside the gene matches: 11. The CDR3 loop reads CASSDGQGHTAQYF. CDR3 in DNA: TGCGCCAGCAGCGACGGACAGGGCCACACGGCCCAGTACTTC.